This T cell receptor (beta chain) was obtained from a study of response to subunit inactivated influenza vaccine. This CDR3 comprises 13 residues. Germline V lookup: CDR1 SGHTA, CDR2 FQGNSA. The V and J ends lost 3 bases and 4 bases, in that order; junction bases with no gene match: 2. From the RT-PCR reads, TCRdb called clonotypes with MiXCR, one entry per CDR3 protein. Found here are about 500,000 distinct CDR3 sequences, 15% to 20% of them singletons; the top ten hold 3% to 3.5%. This clonotype was seen more than once but under ten times. Its antigen is undetermined. Study-wide findings and caveats: Each seasonal influenza vaccination recruits few new T cells, the authors suggested.

The chain employs TRBV7-2 and TRBJ1-2; 7 positions match TRBD1. This clonotype originated in a man between 50 and 70 years old who received an inactivated influenza vaccine. The sample here was CD4+ T cells sorted from PBMCs, taken 23 months after vaccination. The CDR3 DNA is TGTGCCAGCAGCTTTGGACAGGTCTATGGCTACACCTTC. Translated: CASSFGQVYGYTF. Filled out from reference TRBV7-2 and TRBJ1-2, the complete variable domain reads GAGVSQSPSNKVTEKGKDVELRCDPISGHTALYWYRQSLGQGLEFLIYFQGNSAPDKSGLPSDRFSAERTGGSVSTLTIQRTQQEDSAVYLCASSFGQVYGYTFGSGTRLTVV.